By sample fraction, the clone carrying this T cell receptor (beta chain) is medium-sized. Its matching antigen is unknown. This specimen belongs to a study of T-cell memory formation after mild COVID-19. TCRdb reprocessed the 5' RACE reads with MiXCR, giving one entry per CDR3 protein. The sample includes 50,000 or so distinct CDR3 sequences, roughly 26% seen only once; the top ten take 35% to 45%. Germline lookup yields CDR1 SGHDT and CDR2 YYEEEE. The CDR3 contains 16 residues. Between the trimmed V and J ends, which lost 1 base and 5 bases, there was a span of 17 bases. Whole-study results and caveats: Contracting CD4+ clones sat mainly in CM and EM; CD8+ in EMRA.

This TCR derives from a man aged 18 to 29 who had mild COVID-19 (a few samples of this study predate the infection). Cell type and time point are not known. This chain joins TRBV5-6 and TRBJ2-3, with D tentatively TRBD2 (5 bases). Material for sequencing was PBMCs or a T cell subset sorted from them (not recorded which). Written as DNA, the CDR3 is TGTGCCAGCAGCTTGACGGACGGGAACCGAGTAGATACGCAGTATTTT. It is translated as CASSLTDGNRVDTQYF.